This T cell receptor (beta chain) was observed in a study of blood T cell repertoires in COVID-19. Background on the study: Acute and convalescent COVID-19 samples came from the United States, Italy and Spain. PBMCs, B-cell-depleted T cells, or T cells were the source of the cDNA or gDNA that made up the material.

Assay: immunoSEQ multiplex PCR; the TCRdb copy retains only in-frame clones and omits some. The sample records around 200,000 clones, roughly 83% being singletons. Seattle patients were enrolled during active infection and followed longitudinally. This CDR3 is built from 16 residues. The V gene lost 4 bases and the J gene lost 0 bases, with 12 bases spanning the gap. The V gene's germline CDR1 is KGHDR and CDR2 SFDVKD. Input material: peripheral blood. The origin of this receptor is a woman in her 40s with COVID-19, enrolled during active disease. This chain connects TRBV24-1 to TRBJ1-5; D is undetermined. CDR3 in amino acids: CATSENQAYSNQPQHF. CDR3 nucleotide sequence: TGTGCCACCAGTGAGAACCAGGCTTATAGCAATCAGCCCCAGCATTTT.